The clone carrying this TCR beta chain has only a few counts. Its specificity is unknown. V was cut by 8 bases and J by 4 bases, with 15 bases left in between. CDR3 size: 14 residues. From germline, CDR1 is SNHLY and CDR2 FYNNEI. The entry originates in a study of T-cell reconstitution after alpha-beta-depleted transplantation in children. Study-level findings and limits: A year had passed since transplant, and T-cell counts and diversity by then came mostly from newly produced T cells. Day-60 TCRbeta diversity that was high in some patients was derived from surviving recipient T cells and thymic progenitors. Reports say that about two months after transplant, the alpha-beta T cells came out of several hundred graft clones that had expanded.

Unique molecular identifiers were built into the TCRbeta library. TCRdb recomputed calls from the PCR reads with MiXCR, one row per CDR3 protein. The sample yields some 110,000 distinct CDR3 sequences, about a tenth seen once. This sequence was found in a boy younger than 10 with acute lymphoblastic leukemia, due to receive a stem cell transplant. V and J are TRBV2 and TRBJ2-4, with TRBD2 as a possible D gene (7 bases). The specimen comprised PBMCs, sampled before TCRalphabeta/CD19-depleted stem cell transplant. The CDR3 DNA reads TGTGCCAGCGGAGGGGGGACTACTAAAAACATTCAGTACTTC. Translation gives CASGGGTTKNIQYF.